These T cell receptor beta chains were read from a single sample in a study of cytomegalovirus exposure and HLA in healthy donors. Profiling relied on immunoSEQ multiplex PCR, and the TCRdb table lists in-frame clones only, not all of them. The data show 150,000 to 200,000 clones, with approximately 82% seen just once and around 11% held by the top ten. Sequencing input: PBMCs. These receptor sequences come from a man between 18 and 29 years old in good health and CMV-seropositive. Both conserved end residues are part of each CDR3. A D gene is named only where the DNA matches it firmly. A row's size may be missing; if present it is once, few, many or a size class.

.	TRBD1	TRBV6-5	TRBJ2-7	CASSRPAQGAYEQYF	TGTGCCAGCAGTCGCCCGGCCCAGGGGGCCTACGAGCAGTACTTC
.	.	TRBV7-9	TRBJ2-3	CASSSPVEEADTQYF	TGTGCCAGCAGCTCCCCCGTAGAAGAAGCAGATACGCAGTATTTT
.	TRBD2	TRBV7-9	TRBJ2-3	CASSLLAGGRAQYF	TGTGCCAGCAGCTTGCTGGCGGGAGGAAGGGCGCAGTATTTT
.	.	TRBV7-6	TRBJ2-1	CARSTPQGSSYNEQFF	TGTGCCCGCAGCACACCTCAGGGGAGCTCCTACAATGAGCAGTTCTTC
.	TRBD2	TRBV30	TRBJ2-7	CAGRTSGNEQYF	TGTGCCGGGAGGACTAGCGGGAACGAGCAGTACTTC
.	.	TRBV9	TRBJ2-7	CASSVGDRDYEQYF	TGTGCCAGCAGCGTAGGTGACAGAGACTACGAGCAGTACTTC
once	.	TRBV2	TRBJ2-1	CASSESVFAGNYNEQFF	TGTGCCAGCAGTGAATCGGTTTTCGCGGGGAACTACAATGAGCAGTTCTTC
few	.	TRBV19	TRBJ1-1	CASAPGHMNTEAFF	TGTGCCAGTGCACCGGGACACATGAACACTGAAGCTTTCTTT
.	.	TRBV28	TRBJ2-7	CASSLTGRRQIYEQYF	TGTGCCAGCAGTTTAACAGGACGTCGACAGATTTACGAGCAGTACTTC
.	.	TRBV5-1	TRBJ2-7	CASRGGGVSYEQYF	TGCGCCAGCAGGGGCGGAGGGGTTTCCTACGAGCAGTACTTC
.	TRBD2	TRBV27	TRBJ2-3	CASHAGVRTDTQYF	TGTGCCAGTCACGCGGGAGTTCGAACAGATACGCAGTATTTT
.	TRBD2	TRBV28	TRBJ2-5	CASSRQRGSVQETQYF	TGTGCCAGCAGCCGACAGCGGGGTTCCGTGCAAGAGACCCAGTACTTC
once	.	TRBV19	TRBJ2-7	CASKVAERAYEQYF	TGTGCCAGCAAGGTAGCGGAAAGAGCCTACGAGCAGTACTTC
few	.	TRBV5-6	TRBJ2-7	CASARGIYEQYF	TGTGCCAGCGCCAGGGGCATCTACGAGCAGTACTTC
.	.	TRBV27	TRBJ1-4	CASSPPGFVNEKLFF	TGTGCCAGCAGTCCCCCAGGGTTTGTTAATGAAAAACTGTTTTTT
.	.	TRBV19	TRBJ2-7	CASSIDGGLAEQYF	TGTGCCAGTAGTATAGATGGGGGGTTGGCCGAGCAGTACTTC
.	TRBD1	TRBV27	TRBJ1-1	CASSPQGASEAFF	TGTGCCAGCAGCCCACAGGGGGCAAGTGAAGCTTTCTTT
few	TRBD2	TRBV7-3	TRBJ2-1	CASSPGGGGGEQFF	TGTGCCAGCAGCCCCGGGGGGGGAGGAGGTGAGCAGTTCTTC
.	.	TRBV21-1	TRBJ2-7	CASSTGQGATDEQYF	TGTGCCAGCAGCACCGGACAGGGGGCGACCGACGAGCAGTACTTC
.	TRBD1	TRBV27	TRBJ2-3	CASSLAGTEDYSTDTQYF	TGTGCCAGCAGTTTAGCCGGGACAGAAGACTATAGCACAGATACGCAGTATTTT
.	TRBD2	TRBV6-1	TRBJ2-3	CASSPLAGGPDTQYF	TGTGCCAGCAGTCCCCTAGCGGGAGGGCCAGATACGCAGTATTTT
.	TRBD1	TRBV25-1	TRBJ2-7	CASSGRTGAGEQYF	TGTGCCAGCAGTGGAAGGACAGGGGCGGGCGAGCAGTACTTC
.	.	TRBV28	TRBJ2-5	CASSFRGTQYF	TGTGCCAGCAGTTTTCGCGGGACCCAGTACTTC
.	.	TRBV20-1	TRBJ2-2	CSTPSTGELFF	TGCAGTACACCCTCCACCGGGGAGCTGTTTTTT
.	TRBD1	TRBV9	TRBJ2-7	CASSVYGQGAYEQYF	TGTGCCAGCAGCGTATACGGGCAGGGGGCCTACGAGCAGTACTTC
once	TRBD2	TRBV27	TRBJ2-7	CASRKESGRASYEQYF	TGTGCCAGCAGAAAAGAAAGCGGGAGGGCCTCCTACGAGCAGTACTTC
.	.	TRBV6-1	TRBJ2-7	CASSQNYEQYF	TGTGCCAGCAGCCAAAACTACGAGCAGTACTTC
.	.	TRBV27	TRBJ2-1	CASSLWSGDNEQFF	TGTGCCAGCAGTTTATGGAGCGGCGACAATGAGCAGTTCTTC
.	TRBD2	TRBV5-1	TRBJ2-1	CASSFVAGGNNEQFF	TGCGCCAGCAGCTTTGTAGCGGGGGGAAACAATGAGCAGTTCTTC
.	.	TRBV7-2	TRBJ1-4	CASSLSRDSNEKLFF	TGTGCCAGCAGCTTATCGAGAGATAGTAATGAAAAACTGTTTTTT
.	.	TRBV29-1	TRBJ2-2	CSVVILSNTGELFF	TGCAGCGTTGTTATCCTATCGAACACCGGGGAGCTGTTTTTT
few	.	TRBV7-9	TRBJ2-1	CASSRTSQSSYNEQFF	TGTGCCAGCAGCCGCACTAGCCAAAGCTCCTACAATGAGCAGTTCTTC
few	.	TRBV7-2	TRBJ2-7	CASSSDSSRGQYF	TGTGCCAGCAGCTCGGACTCTTCCCGAGGGCAGTACTTC
few	.	TRBV5-6	TRBJ1-5	CASSETGEDQPQHF	TGTGCCAGCAGCGAGACCGGCGAGGATCAGCCCCAGCATTTT
.	TRBD1	TRBV19	TRBJ1-1	CSSIPGGRGNTEAFF	TGTTCCAGTATTCCAGGGGGCCGGGGGAACACTGAAGCTTTCTTT
few	.	TRBV29-1	TRBJ1-2	CSSPVEGAVGYTF	TGCAGCTCCCCCGTTGAAGGGGCAGTTGGCTACACCTTC
.	.	TRBV5-4	TRBJ1-5	CASSANRGSQHF	TGTGCCAGCAGCGCTAATAGGGGTTCCCAGCATTTT
.	TRBD1	TRBV7-9	TRBJ2-5	CASSGQGETQYF	TGTGCCAGCAGCGGACAGGGTGAGACCCAGTACTTC
.	TRBD1	TRBV5-8	TRBJ2-1	CASNADRGLYNEQFF	TGTGCCAGCAACGCGGACAGGGGGCTCTACAATGAGCAGTTCTTC
.	TRBD2	TRBV2	TRBJ2-1	CASGPGGREQFF	TGTGCCAGCGGCCCGGGCGGGAGAGAGCAGTTCTTC
.	.	TRBV20-1	TRBJ2-7	CSADSSYEQYF	TGCAGTGCAGACTCTTCCTACGAGCAGTACTTC
.	.	TRBV6-5	TRBJ2-7	CASSRGPSSYEQYF	TGTGCCAGCAGCCGCGGGCCAAGCTCCTACGAGCAGTACTTC
once	TRBD2	TRBV5-4	TRBJ2-7	CASSHPSGSSYEQYF	TGTGCCAGCAGTCACCCTAGCGGGAGCTCCTACGAGCAGTACTTC
once	.	TRBV28	TRBJ2-2	CASSPGLTFVGELFF	TGTGCCAGCAGCCCGGGACTCACCTTCGTAGGGGAGCTGTTTTTT
.	TRBD2	TRBV5-4	TRBJ2-1	CASSLDSGKGHEQFF	TGTGCCAGCAGCTTGGATAGCGGGAAGGGGCATGAGCAGTTCTTC
.	.	TRBV19	TRBJ2-5	CASSIIGREQETQYF	TGTGCCAGTAGTATCATCGGAAGGGAGCAAGAGACCCAGTACTTC
.	.	TRBV10-3	TRBJ2-7	CAISESAQPEQYF	TGTGCCATCAGTGAGTCGGCACAGCCCGAGCAGTACTTC
.	TRBD1	TRBV5-1	TRBJ1-1	CASSLGDRNTEAFF	TGCGCCAGCAGCCTGGGGGACAGGAACACTGAAGCTTTCTTT
.	.	TRBV30	TRBJ1-6	CAWSQDSRSPLHF	TGTGCCTGGAGTCAGGACAGTCGGTCACCCCTCCACTTT
.	.	TRBV30	TRBJ1-2	CAWRDQNSDTAHFHYGYTF	TGTGCCTGGAGAGACCAAAACTCCGATACAGCCCATTTTCACTATGGCTACACCTTC
.	TRBD2	TRBV15	TRBJ2-1	CATSRPSGRNNEQFF	TGTGCCACCAGCAGACCGAGCGGGAGGAACAATGAGCAGTTCTTC
.	.	TRBV30	TRBJ2-7	CAWSVGMGGDRYEQYF	TGTGCCTGGAGTGTAGGAATGGGGGGAGATAGGTACGAGCAGTACTTC
.	TRBD2	TRBV5-1	TRBJ2-7	CASSLGAGAVHEQYF	TGCGCCAGCAGCTTGGGAGCGGGGGCGGTCCACGAGCAGTACTTC
.	.	TRBV9	TRBJ2-2	CASSDITGANTGELFF	TGTGCCAGCAGCGACATAACAGGAGCGAACACCGGGGAGCTGTTTTTT
.	TRBD2	TRBV10-2	TRBJ2-2	CASSVGTSYTGELFF	TGCGCCAGCAGTGTGGGGACTAGCTACACCGGGGAGCTGTTTTTT